Listed here is a single T cell receptor beta chain. Using immunoSEQ multiplex PCR, the repertoire was profiled, and TCRdb retains in-frame clones only, with some absent. Of nearly 35,000 clones in the sample, 78% were seen once. The data stem from a study of blood T cell repertoires in COVID-19. The CDR3 spans 15 residues. From germline, CDR1 is SGHAT and CDR2 FQNNGV. V lost 5 bases and J lost 1; bases outside the gene matches: 6. This receptor was taken from a woman aged 60-75 years with acute or convalescent COVID-19. Sequenced: peripheral blood. The gene calls are TRBV11-2 and TRBJ1-2; 8 bases align to TRBD1. The DNA for the CDR3 is TGTGCCAGCAGCGTCAGGGGGCTCAATAACTATGGCTACACCTTC. It codes for CASSVRGLNNYGYTF.